Listed here are 9 T cell receptor beta chains from one sample, sequenced in a study of blood T cell repertoires in COVID-19. Data came from immunoSEQ multiplex PCR; TCRdb stores just in-frame clones and leaves some out. The data show over 80,000 clones, about 90% seen once. Sequenced material: peripheral blood. The receptors originated from a human donor in a cohort sampled during active COVID-19.

This clone has only one observation. The chain joins TRBV28 to TRBJ2-7, with 9 bases fitting TRBD2. In germline, CDR1 is MDHEN, CDR2 SYDVKM. The CDR3 totals 18 residues. The junction had 14 bases not matched to a gene; V was cut back by 1 base and J by 4 bases. The CDR3 DNA follows: TGTGCCAGCAGTTTATATTGGGCGGGAGGGCCATTGAGGTACGAGCAGTACTTC. Translated: CASSLYWAGGPLRYEQYF.

The chain carries TRBV6-2 or TRBV6-3 and TRBJ2-7; 7 bases line up with TRBD2. CDR3 length equals 17 residues. Germline CDR1 reads MNHEY; CDR2 reads SVGEGT. J was trimmed by 0 bases and V by 2 bases; bases with no gene match: 10. The CDR3 DNA reads as TGTGCCAGCAGTTACCGTAGCGGGCCTACTATCTCCTACGAGCAGTACTTC. Its translation: CASSYRSGPTISYEQYF.

This chain links TRBV7-8 with TRBJ1-5; D unclear. The germline CDR1 and CDR2 sequences are SGHVS and FQNEAQ. This CDR3 comprises 15 residues. V lost 4 bases, J lost 7 bases, and 17 bases lay in between. CDR3 residues: CASSYSAQAGQPQHF. The CDR3 region has the DNA TGTGCCAGCAGCTACTCGGCCCAAGCGGGGCAGCCCCAGCATTTT.

The CDR3 sequence is CASSLNPSDGYTF. The CDR3, as DNA: TGTGCCAGCAGCCTCAACCCTTCAGATGGCTACACCTTC. The rearrangement joins TRBV7-3 to TRBJ1-2; D is undetermined. Looked up from germline, CDR1 is SGHTA and CDR2 is FQGTGA. The CDR3 extends over 13 amino acids. V lost 5 bases, J lost 6 bases, and 13 bases lay in between.

The V call is TRBV7-9, the J call TRBJ2-3; possibly TRBD1 for D (5 bases). Germline CDR1 is SEHNR and CDR2 is FQNEAQ (reference sequence). This CDR3 spans 15 amino acids. V shed 5 bases and J shed 0 bases, with 12 bases lying between them. The CDR3 DNA follows: TGTGCCAGCAGCCAAACCAGGGCTAGCACAGATACGCAGTATTTT. It specifies CASSQTRASTDTQYF. Full variable domain (missing parts from reference TRBV7-9 and TRBJ2-3): DTGVSQNPRHKITKRGQNVTFRCDPISEHNRLYWYRQTLGQGPEFLTYFQNEAQLEKSRLLSDRFSAERPKGSFSTLEIQRTEQGDSAMYLCASSQTRASTDTQYFGPGTRLTVL.

The chain employs TRBV7-9 and TRBJ2-2, with TRBD1 identical over 9 bases. The CDR3 runs 15 residues. V was pared by 6 bases and J by 4 bases, with 6 bases of the junction left unmatched. Germline values: CDR1 SEHNR, CDR2 FQNEAQ (reference sequence). CDR3 protein: CASRRGQGFTGELFF. The CDR3 DNA is TGTGCCAGCAGGCGGGGACAGGGCTTCACCGGGGAGCTGTTTTTT.

The genes are TRBV3-1 (or the pseudogene TRBV3-2) and TRBJ2-1; TRBD2 is a possible D gene (6 bases). V lost 7 bases and J 9 bases, leaving 22 bases between the germline ends. The CDR3 contains 15 residues. Germline CDR1 reads LGHDT; CDR2 reads YNNKEL (reference sequence). The CDR3 reads CASTRGHLPEGEQFF. Written as DNA, the CDR3 is TGTGCCAGCACCCGGGGTCACCTGCCGGAGGGTGAGCAGTTCTTC.

The chain carries TRBV6-5 and TRBJ1-1; 9 bases line up with TRBD1. The trim removed 6 bases at V and 10 bases at J, leaving 12 bases unmatched. The length of the CDR3 is 14 residues. The germline V gene has CDR1 MNHEY and CDR2 SVGAGI. CDR3 DNA: TGTGCCAGCAGGGACGGACAGGGGTTCAGGGGAGCTTTCTTT. Translated, it gives CASRDGQGFRGAFF.

This chain connects TRBV7-2 to TRBJ1-4, with a weak D call TRBD1 (5 bases). CDR1 and CDR2 from the germline V gene are SGHTA and FQGNSA. The CDR3 extends over 13 amino acids. V was pared by 3 bases and J by 13 bases, with 15 bases between. The DNA of the CDR3 is TGTGCCAGCAGCTTTGGGGGTTTGGGGGGACTGTTTTTT. Translating gives CASSFGGLGGLFF.